A single sample gave rise to the 3 T cell receptor beta chains below, sequenced in a study of T cell repertoires in cytomegalovirus infection. TCRdb called the reads again in MiXCR, with one record for every CDR3 protein. The repertoire holds under 800,000 distinct CDR3 sequences, with approximately 24% as singletons. Source material: CD8+ T cells from PBMCs. The receptors derive from a human donor in good health (CMV status not recorded). Some clones in this sample may be carry-over from other donors' samples.

This clonotype was recorded many times. This sequence joins TRBV28 and TRBJ2-1, with 10 bases matching TRBD2. The CDR3 length is 16 residues. CDR1 is MDHEN, CDR2 SYDVKM, per germline. V shed 6 bases, J shed 4 bases, and the junction held 9 bases outside the gene matches. The CDR3: CASRTRTSGSYNEQFF. The DNA for the CDR3 is TGTGCCAGCAGAACCCGGACTAGCGGATCGTACAATGAGCAGTTCTTC. The entire variable domain, with the rest obtained from reference TRBV28 and TRBJ2-1, is as follows: DVKVTQSSRYLVKRTGEKVFLECVQDMDHENMFWYRQDPGLGLRLIYFSYDVKMKEKGDIPEGYSVSREKKERFSLILESASTNQTSMYLCASRTRTSGSYNEQFFGPGTRLTVL.

This clonotype was seen repeatedly, ten times or more. The chain recombines TRBV7-3 with TRBJ2-1, with TRBD2 matching over 8 bases. Germline trimming cut 1 base from V and 2 bases from J; bases unmatched to any gene: 4. The CDR3 is 16 residues long. Germline V gene sequence: CDR1 SGHTA, CDR2 FQGTGA. The CDR3 spells CASSLRGGGPYNEQFF. The CDR3 DNA reads as TGTGCCAGCAGCTTAAGAGGCGGGGGGCCCTACAATGAGCAGTTCTTC.

In its sample, this clonotype was seen many times. The chain couples TRBV7-3 to TRBJ1-1; D is ambiguous. CDR3 size: 13 residues. Germline CDR1 is SGHTA and CDR2 is FQGTGA. The V gene lost 1 base and the J gene lost 1 base, with 4 bases spanning the gap. CDR3 DNA: TGTGCCAGCAGCTTAAGCTCGAACACTGAAGCTTTCTTT. It translates to CASSLSSNTEAFF.